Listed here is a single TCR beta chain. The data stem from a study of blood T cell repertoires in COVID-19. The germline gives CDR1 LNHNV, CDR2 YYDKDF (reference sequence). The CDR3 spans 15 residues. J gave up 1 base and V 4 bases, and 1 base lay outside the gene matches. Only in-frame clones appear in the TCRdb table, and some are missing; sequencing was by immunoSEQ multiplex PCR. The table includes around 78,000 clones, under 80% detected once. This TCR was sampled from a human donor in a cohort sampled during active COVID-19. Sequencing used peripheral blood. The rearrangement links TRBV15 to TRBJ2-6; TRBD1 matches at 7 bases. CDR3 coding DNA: TGTGCCACCAGCACCAGGGGGTCTGGGGCCAACGTCCTGACTTTC. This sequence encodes CATSTRGSGANVLTF.